A single sample is the source of the 17 T cell receptor beta chains below, sequenced in a study of T cell changes during pregnancy in multiple sclerosis. The protocol was immunoSEQ multiplex PCR, while the TCRdb copy is restricted to in-frame clones and leaves out a portion. This sample has fewer than 90,000 clones, with 90% to 95% found just once. The input for sequencing was peripheral blood, taken in the first trimester of pregnancy. These receptors originate from a female donor with multiple sclerosis, enrolled in a pregnancy study.

V gene TRBV4-1 combines with J gene TRBJ2-7; D may be TRBD2 (5 bases). V was pared by 1 base and J by 3 bases, with 13 bases between. The CDR3 spans 15 residues. The germline V gene encodes CDR1 MGHRA and CDR2 YSYEKL. The CDR3 DNA reads as TGCGCCAGCAGCCAAGTGCTGGGAGACTACTACGAGCAGTACTTC. It is translated as CASSQVLGDYYEQYF.

The chain employs TRBV4-1 and TRBJ2-5; 11 positions agree with TRBD2. This CDR3 has 15 amino acids. J was trimmed by 1 base and V by 4 bases; bases with no gene match: 2. Germline assignment: CDR1 MGHRA and CDR2 YSYEKL. CDR3 protein: CASSRLAGFQETQYF. The CDR3 nucleotides are TGCGCCAGCAGCCGACTAGCGGGGTTCCAAGAGACCCAGTACTTC.

In its sample, this clone was seen a few times. CDR3 sequence reads: CASSYHPRAGANSPLHF. CDR3 coding DNA: TGTGCCAGCAGCTACCATCCCCGGGCAGGGGCTAATTCACCCCTCCACTTT. The rearrangement links TRBV9 to TRBJ1-6; TRBD1 is a possible D gene (6 bases). The V and J ends lost 4 bases and 6 bases respectively, with 20 bases between them. The CDR3 sequence is 17 residues long. Looked up from germline, CDR1 is SGDLS and CDR2 is YYNGEE.

The V and J genes are TRBV10-3 and TRBJ1-5, with a possible D match to TRBD1 (5 bases). V lost 6 bases and J lost 4, with 13 bases in between. This CDR3 is built from 14 residues. The germline V gene encodes CDR1 ENHRY and CDR2 SYGVKD. The CDR3 is CAIRPGEGNQPQHF. CDR3 DNA: TGTGCCATCAGGCCGGGGGAGGGGAATCAGCCCCAGCATTTT.

In nucleotides, the CDR3 is TGTGCCAGCAGTGACTGGAGGTTGCCACAGCCCGGGGAGCTGTTTTTT. Amino acid sequence: CASSDWRLPQPGELFF. V is TRBV6-4 and J is TRBJ2-2; maybe TRBD2 (5 bases). Looked up from germline, CDR1 is MRHNA and CDR2 is SNTAGT. This CDR3 spans 16 amino acids. Trimming removed 1 base from V and 6 bases from J, with 15 bases in between.

This chain joins TRBV7-2 and TRBJ1-2; the match to TRBD1 covers 8 bases. CDR1 SGHTA and CDR2 FQGNSA come from the germline V gene. Losses at the gene ends were 6 bases for V and 3 bases for J; bases not matched to a gene: 6. This CDR3 spans 14 amino acids. The CDR3 DNA is TGTGCCAGCAGTACAGGGGGTCGCTACTATGGCTACACCTTC. This sequence encodes CASSTGGRYYGYTF. Looking up the rest from reference TRBV7-2 and TRBJ1-2 gives the full variable domain: GAGVSQSPSNKVTEKGKDVELRCDPISGHTALYWYRQSLGQGLEFLIYFQGNSAPDKSGLPSDRFSAERTGGSVSTLTIQRTQQEDSAVYLCASSTGGRYYGYTFGSGTRLTVV.

The rearrangement links TRBV28 to TRBJ1-5; D is perhaps TRBD1 (5 bases). CDR3 length: 16 amino acids. The germline V gene encodes CDR1 MDHEN and CDR2 SYDVKM. The germline V and J ends were trimmed by 1 base and 3 bases, with 13 bases remaining between them. CDR3 in amino acids: CASSLFLGQNNQPQHF. The CDR3 bases are TGTGCCAGCAGTTTATTCTTGGGGCAGAACAATCAGCCCCAGCATTTT.

The chain carries TRBV2 and TRBJ1-5; D unresolved. This CDR3 has 12 residues. CDR1 is SNHLY and CDR2 is FYNNEI in the germline V gene. V was cut by 2 bases and J by 5 bases, with 4 bases left in between. CDR3 sequence reads: CASSEWHQPQHF. CDR3 coding DNA: TGTGCCAGCAGTGAATGGCATCAGCCCCAGCATTTT.

The chain employs TRBV30 and TRBJ2-3; TRBD1 matches at 9 bases. The germline V gene encodes CDR1 GTSNPN and CDR2 SVGIG (reference sequence). This CDR3 is 17 amino acids long. V was pared by 1 base and J by 0 bases, with 8 bases of the junction left unmatched. The CDR3 DNA sequence: TGTGCCTGGAGTGGGTGGATGGGGACAGGGAGCACAGATACGCAGTATTTT. This codes for CAWSGWMGTGSTDTQYF.

This sequence joins TRBV19 and TRBJ1-5; D is uncertain. This CDR3 is 15 amino acids long. CDR1 is LNHDA, CDR2 SQIVND, per germline (reference sequence). The V end lost 5 bases, the J end lost 8 bases, and 19 bases lay between the germline ends. This CDR3 is CASSPEGGPPEPQHF. CDR3 in DNA: TGTGCCAGTAGTCCCGAAGGAGGCCCCCCGGAGCCCCAGCATTTT.

The chain recombines TRBV7-9 with TRBJ2-3; TRBD2 matches 10 bases. This CDR3 region has 19 residues. The V and J ends lost 5 bases and 0 bases, in that order; junction bases with no gene match: 14. CDR1 and CDR2 from the germline V gene are SEHNR and FQNEAQ (reference sequence). The chain's CDR3 is CASSRPWLAGVVSTDTQYF. The CDR3 DNA follows: TGTGCCAGCAGCCGACCCTGGCTAGCGGGGGTGGTGAGCACAGATACGCAGTATTTT.

This sequence joins TRBV4-1 and TRBJ2-5, with 10 bases fitting TRBD2. Germline V gene sequence: CDR1 MGHRA, CDR2 YSYEKL. V trimming: 4 bases; J trimming: 2 bases; junction bases outside the gene matches: 7. CDR3 length: 16 amino acids. CDR3 sequence: CASSPPSGGEQETQYF. CDR3 bases: TGCGCCAGCAGCCCCCCTAGCGGGGGCGAACAAGAGACCCAGTACTTC.

This clone was recorded once. The chain combines TRBV7-2 with TRBJ2-5, with 7 bases identical to TRBD1. The CDR3 consists of 16 residues. The germline CDR1 and CDR2 sequences are SGHTA and FQGNSA. With 2 bases clipped from V and 4 bases from J, the junction kept 10 bases outside the gene matches. The CDR3 loop is CASSLNGLQGRETQYF. The CDR3 DNA is TGTGCCAGCAGCTTAAACGGCCTACAGGGGAGAGAGACCCAGTACTTC.

The chain employs TRBV13 and TRBJ1-6; the match to TRBD1 covers 10 bases. Trimming at V came to 5 bases and at J to 2 bases, leaving 6 bases not matched to a gene. The CDR3 sequence is 17 residues long. Looked up from germline, CDR1 is PRHDT and CDR2 is FYEKMQ (reference sequence). Written as DNA, the CDR3 is TGTGCCAGCAGCCCCTCCGGGACAGGGGCCTATAATTCACCCCTCCACTTT. Encoded protein: CASSPSGTGAYNSPLHF.

V gene TRBV4-2 combines with J gene TRBJ1-2; 10 bases line up with TRBD1. Trimming cost V 1 base and J 5 bases; bases outside gene matches: 13. Per the germline V gene, CDR1 is LGHNA and CDR2 is YNFKEQ. The CDR3 runs to 18 residues. This CDR3 reads CASSQVRKDRGFVYGYTF. The CDR3 coding sequence is TGTGCCAGCAGCCAAGTGAGAAAGGACAGGGGGTTTGTGTATGGCTACACCTTC.

The chain joins TRBV5-4 to TRBJ2-7, with 8 bases that match TRBD1. The CDR3 loop spans 15 amino acids. Germline-derived CDR1 and CDR2 are SGHNT and YYREEE (reference sequence). The V segment lost 4 bases and the J segment 4 bases; nucleotides outside the gene matches: 10. The CDR3 spells CASSPPGQGRYEQYF. Here the CDR3 DNA reads TGTGCCAGCAGCCCCCCCGGACAGGGCAGGTACGAGCAGTACTTC.

This clone was picked up one time. This rearrangement joins TRBV11-2 to TRBJ1-2; the match to TRBD1 covers 9 bases. CDR3 length: 15 residues. The junction had 6 bases not matched to a gene; V was cut back by 5 bases and J by 2 bases. CDR1 and CDR2 (germline): SGHAT, FQNNGV. DNA of the CDR3: TGTGCCAGCAGCGTAAACAGGGGGCAGAACTATGGCTACACCTTC. Its protein is CASSVNRGQNYGYTF.